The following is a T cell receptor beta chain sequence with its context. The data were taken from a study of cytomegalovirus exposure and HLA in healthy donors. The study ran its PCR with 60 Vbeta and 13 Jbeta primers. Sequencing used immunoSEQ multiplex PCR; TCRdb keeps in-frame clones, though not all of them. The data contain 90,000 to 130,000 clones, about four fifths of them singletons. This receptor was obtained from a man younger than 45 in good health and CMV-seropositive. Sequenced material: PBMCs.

The CDR3 is CASSLWGPGNEQFF. The CDR3 nucleotides are TGCGCCAGCAGCTTGTGGGGCCCAGGCAATGAGCAGTTCTTC. This rearrangement joins TRBV5-1 to TRBJ2-1, with a weak D call TRBD1 (5 bases). Trimming removed 1 base at V and 6 bases at J, with 11 bases between. Germline values: CDR1 SGHRS, CDR2 YFSETQ. This CDR3 contains 14 residues.